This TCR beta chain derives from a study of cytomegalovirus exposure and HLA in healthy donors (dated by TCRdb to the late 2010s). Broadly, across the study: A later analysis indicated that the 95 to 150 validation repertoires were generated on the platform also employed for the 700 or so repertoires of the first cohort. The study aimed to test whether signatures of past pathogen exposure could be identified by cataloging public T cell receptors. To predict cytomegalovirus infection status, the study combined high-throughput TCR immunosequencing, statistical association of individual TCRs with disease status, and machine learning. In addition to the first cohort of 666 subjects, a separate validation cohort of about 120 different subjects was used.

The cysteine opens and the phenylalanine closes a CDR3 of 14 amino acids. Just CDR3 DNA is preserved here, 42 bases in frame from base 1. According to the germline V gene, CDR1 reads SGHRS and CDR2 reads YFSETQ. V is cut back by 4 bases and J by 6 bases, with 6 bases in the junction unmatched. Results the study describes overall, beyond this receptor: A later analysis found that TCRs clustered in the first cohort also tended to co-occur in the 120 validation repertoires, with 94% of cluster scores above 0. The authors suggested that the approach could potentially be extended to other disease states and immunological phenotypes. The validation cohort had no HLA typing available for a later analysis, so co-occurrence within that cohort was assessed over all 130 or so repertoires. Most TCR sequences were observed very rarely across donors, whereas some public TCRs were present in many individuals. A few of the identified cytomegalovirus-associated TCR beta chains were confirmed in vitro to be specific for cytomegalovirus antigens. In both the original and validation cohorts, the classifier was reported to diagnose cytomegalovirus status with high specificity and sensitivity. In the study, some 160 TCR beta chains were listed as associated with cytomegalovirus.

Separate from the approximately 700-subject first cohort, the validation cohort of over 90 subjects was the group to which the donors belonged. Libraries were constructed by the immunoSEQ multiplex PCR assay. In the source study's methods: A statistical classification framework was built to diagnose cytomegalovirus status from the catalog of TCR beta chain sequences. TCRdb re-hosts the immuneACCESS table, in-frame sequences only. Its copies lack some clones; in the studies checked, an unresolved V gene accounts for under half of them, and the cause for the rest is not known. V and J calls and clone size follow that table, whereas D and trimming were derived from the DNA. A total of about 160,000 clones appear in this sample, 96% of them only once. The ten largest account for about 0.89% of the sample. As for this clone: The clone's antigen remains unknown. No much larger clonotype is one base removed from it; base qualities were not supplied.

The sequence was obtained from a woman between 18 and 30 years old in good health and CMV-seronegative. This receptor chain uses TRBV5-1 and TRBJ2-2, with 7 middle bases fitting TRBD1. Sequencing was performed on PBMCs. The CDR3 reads CASSMQGVPGELFF. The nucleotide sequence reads TGCGCCAGCAGCATGCAGGGGGTCCCCGGGGAGCTGTTTTTT.